One sample yielded the 10 T cell receptor beta chains listed below, sequenced in a study of spatial heterogeneity in lung cancer (dated by TCRdb to the late 2010s). Points the paper makes about the study in general: The tumor nonsynonymous mutation count correlated with the number of expanded intratumoral alpha and beta TCRs.

These receptors' targets are unknown. Libraries were prepared through 5' RACE. The sequencing machine was a NextSeq 500. The raw public reads went through TCRdb reprocessing: fastp at Q25, MiXCR clone calling, in-frame beta chains kept. Rows merge per CDR3 protein into single entries with the most common DNA and genes. For this sample there are 20,000 to 25,000 distinct CDR3 sequences; about 4.5% appear just once. The biggest ten clones account for roughly a tenth of the sample. The time point tag for this specimen amounts to: sample taken at primary tumor resection. The sample was lung tumor tissue, taken at surgery. Every receptor here comes from a male donor with early-stage non-small cell lung cancer.

Ten or more counts support this clonotype. This CDR3 reads CASKQLEGNEQYF. The CDR3 bases are TGTGCCAGCAAACAATTAGAGGGAAACGAGCAGTACTTC. The chain has TRBV28 and TRBJ2-7; weak D call: TRBD2 (5 bases). Deletions cut 7 bases from V and 5 bases from J, with 15 bases between. In germline, CDR1 is MDHEN, CDR2 SYDVKM. The CDR3 consists of 13 residues.

This clonotype was observed a handful of times. This chain joins TRBV7-9 and TRBJ2-3; TRBD1 is a possible D gene (6 bases). V lost 1 base to trimming and J lost 5 bases, with 13 bases between them. Germline CDR1 is SEHNR and CDR2 is FQNEAQ (reference sequence). The CDR3 extends over 15 amino acids. As DNA, the CDR3 is TGTGCCAGCAGCTTAGTATGGGGGCAGGGAGATACGCAGTATTTT. Translated: CASSLVWGQGDTQYF.

The chain links TRBV6-6 to TRBJ2-7; possibly TRBD1 or TRBD2 for D (5 bases each). CDR3 length: 12 amino acids. The V end was cut by 11 bases, the J end by 1 base, with 12 bases between. In germline, CDR1 is MNHNY, CDR2 SVGAGI (reference sequence). Here the CDR3 reads CAAWDGSYEQYF. CDR3 nucleotide sequence: TGTGCCGCCTGGGACGGATCCTACGAGCAGTACTTC.

This clonotype was seen ten or more times. V is TRBV6-1 and J is TRBJ2-2; no firm D call. V dropped 10 bases and J dropped 7 bases, with 10 bases sitting between them. Germline lookup yields CDR1 MNHNS and CDR2 SASEGT. The CDR3 has 11 residues. The CDR3 sequence is CATPSLGELFF. The CDR3 DNA follows: TGTGCCACCCCGTCCCTCGGGGAGCTGTTTTTT.

This clonotype was seen many times. The genes are TRBV19 and TRBJ1-5; D gene unclear. The CDR3 runs to 13 residues. From germline, CDR1 is LNHDA and CDR2 SQIVND (reference sequence). Between the trimmed V and J ends, which lost 3 bases and 7 bases, there was a span of 10 bases. The CDR3 DNA reads TGTGCCAGTAGTATGACCCGTCAACAGCCCCAGCATTTT. It specifies CASSMTRQQPQHF.

In its sample, this clonotype was seen many times. The J gene is TRBJ2-1, the V gene TRBV7-9; 9 bases agree with TRBD1. Looked up from germline, CDR1 is SEHNR and CDR2 is FQNEAQ (reference sequence). The CDR3 sequence is 15 residues long. V lost 1 base to trimming and J lost 8 bases; unmatched junction nucleotides: 6. The CDR3: CASSLGDRVVDEQFF. CDR3 coding DNA: TGTGCCAGCAGCTTAGGGGACAGGGTAGTAGATGAGCAGTTCTTC.

The sample holds many counts of this clonotype. CDR3 region: CSVEVAQGAFYGYTF. The CDR3 region has the DNA TGCAGCGTTGAAGTGGCACAGGGGGCTTTTTATGGCTACACCTTC. The chain couples TRBV29-1 to TRBJ1-2; 9 positions match TRBD1. Germline CDR1 SQVTM, CDR2 ANQGSEA. V lost 1 base to trimming and J lost 5 bases; unmatched junction nucleotides: 8. The CDR3 is 15 amino acids.

Worth noting for this clonotype: An end of the junction differs from the germline gene, which may be a read error. The rearrangement links TRBV28 to TRBJ2-7; no clear D. Looked up from germline, CDR1 is MDHEN and CDR2 is SYDVKM. The CDR3 sequence is 14 residues long. Here the CDR3 DNA reads TGTGCCAGCACTCCGGATACACTCTCCTGCGAGCAGTACTTC. This sequence encodes CASTPDTLSCEQYF.

The sample holds many counts of this clonotype. The rearrangement links TRBV6-2 or TRBV6-3 to TRBJ2-1; D remains ambiguous. Trimming removed 2 bases from V and 0 bases from J, with 2 bases in between. The CDR3 extends over 13 amino acids. From germline, CDR1 is MNHEY and CDR2 SVGEGT. The CDR3 is CASSYTSYNEQFF. CDR3 sequence (DNA): TGTGCCAGCAGTTACACCTCCTACAATGAGCAGTTCTTC.

This clonotype has a count of ten or more. The V and J genes are TRBV10-3 and TRBJ1-3, with D unresolved. There are 18 residues in the CDR3. V lost 1 base, J lost 0 bases, and 16 bases lay in between. Per germline, CDR1 ENHRY and CDR2 SYGVKD. CDR3 nucleotides: TGTGCCATCAGTGAGTTCGTTCGGAAAGGCAGCTCTGGAAACACCATATATTTT. This translates into CAISEFVRKGSSGNTIYF.